Listed here are 29 T cell receptor beta chains from one sample, sequenced in a study of immune evolution from preneoplasia to lung adenocarcinoma. Here immunoSEQ multiplex PCR was the method, and the copy in TCRdb shows in-frame clones only, minus some. The sample holds nearly 5,500 clones, roughly 86% seen once. Sequenced material: FFPE invasive lung adenocarcinoma tissue. Receptors originate from a person between 45 and 75 years old with lung adenocarcinoma.

The chain uses TRBV13 and TRBJ2-5, with 10 bases identical to TRBD2. CDR3 length equals 15 residues. Trimming cost V 6 bases and J 3 bases; bases outside gene matches: 7. Germline lookup yields CDR1 PRHDT and CDR2 FYEKMQ (reference sequence). The CDR3 loop is CASSLGGLAEETQYF. CDR3 DNA: TGTGCCAGCAGTCTAGGTGGACTAGCGGAAGAGACCCAGTACTTC.

The gene calls are TRBV29-1 and TRBJ2-5, with unresolved D. The CDR3 has 12 amino acids. CDR1 and CDR2 from the germline V gene are SQVTM and ANQGSEA. The V gene lost 7 bases and the J gene lost 0 bases, with 9 bases spanning the gap. This CDR3 reads CSGRVYQETQYF. As DNA, the CDR3 is TGCAGCGGACGGGTGTACCAAGAGACCCAGTACTTC.

This clone was found once. This chain joins TRBV2 and TRBJ2-1; a weak D match, TRBD1 (5 bases). From germline, CDR1 is SNHLY and CDR2 FYNNEI. The ends were cut back, 0 bases at V and 9 bases at J, with 12 bases in the middle. This CDR3 is 14 amino acids long. CDR3 protein: CASSEAGQGGEQFF. DNA of the CDR3: TGTGCCAGCAGTGAAGCGGGTCAGGGCGGTGAGCAGTTCTTC.

The V and J genes are TRBV28 and TRBJ1-2; maybe TRBD1 (6 bases). Trimming took off 6 bases at V and 4 bases at J, with 18 bases between the two ends. The germline V gene has CDR1 MDHEN and CDR2 SYDVKM. The CDR3 sequence is 15 residues long. The chain's CDR3 is CASSLDGGLSYGYTF. CDR3 DNA: TGTGCCAGCAGCTTGGACGGGGGGCTTAGCTATGGCTACACCTTC.

V and J are TRBV6-1 and TRBJ1-1; D possibly corresponds to TRBD1 (6 bases). Germline lookup yields CDR1 MNHNS and CDR2 SASEGT. Trimming took 7 bases from V and 8 from J, leaving 14 bases between them. The CDR3 loop spans 12 amino acids. The chain's CDR3 is CASTQTGREAFF. DNA of the CDR3: TGTGCCAGCACACAGACAGGACGAGAAGCTTTCTTT.

V usage is TRBV7-9 and J usage is TRBJ2-5; D is unclear. Germline V gives CDR1 SEHNR, CDR2 FQNEAQ (reference sequence). Trimming left V 1 base short and J 5 bases short, with 8 bases between. The CDR3 is 13 amino acids. The CDR3 sequence is CASSLDWLETQYF. The DNA of the CDR3 is TGTGCCAGCAGCTTAGATTGGTTGGAGACCCAGTACTTC.

The chain joins TRBV28 to TRBJ2-7; D perhaps matches TRBD2 (6 bases). Between the trimmed V and J ends, which lost 10 bases and 3 bases, there was a span of 16 bases. Looked up from germline, CDR1 is MDHEN and CDR2 is SYDVKM. This CDR3 spans 13 amino acids. The CDR3 reads CATGRQGVYEQYF. CDR3 in DNA: TGTGCCACGGGGAGGCAGGGAGTCTACGAGCAGTACTTC.

V gene TRBV4-1 combines with J gene TRBJ2-7; possibly TRBD2 for D (6 bases). Trimming removed 1 base from V and 3 bases from J, with 22 bases in between. The germline CDR1 and CDR2 sequences are MGHRA and YSYEKL. The CDR3 contains 18 residues. Here the CDR3 reads CASSQATARGLTVYEQYF. The DNA of the CDR3 is TGCGCCAGCAGCCAAGCTACAGCTAGGGGACTGACGGTCTACGAGCAGTACTTC.

CDR3 coding DNA: TGCAGCGTTACCCGGGACAGTGATCACTATGGCTACACCTTC. It translates to CSVTRDSDHYGYTF. J is TRBJ1-2 and V is TRBV29-1, with 7 positions matching TRBD1. From germline, CDR1 is SQVTM and CDR2 ANQGSEA. The CDR3 is made up of 14 amino acids. J was trimmed by 3 bases and V by 5 bases; bases with no gene match: 9. The full variable domain, its missing parts supplied by reference TRBV29-1 and TRBJ1-2, is SAVISQKPSRDICQRGTSLTIQCQVDSQVTMMFWYRQQPGQSLTLIATANQGSEATYESGFVIDKFPISRPNLTFSTLTVSNMSPEDSSIYLCSVTRDSDHYGYTFGSGTRLTVV.

This rearrangement joins TRBV10-2 to TRBJ2-7; D uncertain. V lost 5 bases and J 4 bases, leaving 15 bases between the germline ends. CDR1 and CDR2 from the germline V gene are WSHSY and SAAADI. The CDR3 has 14 residues. CDR3 sequence: CASSPAAKKYEQYF. CDR3 sequence (DNA): TGCGCCAGCAGTCCGGCAGCTAAAAAGTACGAGCAGTACTTC.

The chain combines TRBV7-9 with TRBJ1-4, with 7 positions matching TRBD1. This CDR3 is 14 amino acids long. The V segment lost 5 bases and the J segment 8 bases; nucleotides outside the gene matches: 8. Germline loops: CDR1 SEHNR, CDR2 FQNEAQ (reference sequence). CDR3 DNA sequence: TGTGCCAGCAGCAGACAGACAGGGACGGAAAAACTGTTTTTT. As protein: CASSRQTGTEKLFF.

This clone was observed a few times. This sequence joins TRBV28 and TRBJ2-7; 10 positions match TRBD1. This CDR3 has 14 residues. V gave up 5 bases and J gave up 6 bases; unmatched junction bases: 7. The V gene's germline CDR1 is MDHEN and CDR2 SYDVKM. CDR3 DNA sequence: TGTGCCAGCAGTACCGGGACAGGGGTTTCCGAGCAGTACTTC. This gives the protein CASSTGTGVSEQYF.

The J gene is TRBJ2-4, the V gene TRBV30; the D gene is possibly TRBD2 (6 bases). The V gene lost 8 bases and the J gene lost 0 bases, with 14 bases spanning the gap. Germline CDR1 is GTSNPN and CDR2 is SVGIG (reference sequence). This CDR3 contains 14 residues. CDR3 region: CAGSAGGAKNIQYF. Written as DNA, the CDR3 is TGTGCCGGCTCTGCCGGGGGAGCCAAAAACATTCAGTACTTC.

J is TRBJ1-1 and V is TRBV7-8; no clear D. This CDR3 contains 11 residues. The ends were cut back, 6 bases at V and 6 bases at J, with 8 bases in the middle. The germline gives CDR1 SGHVS, CDR2 FQNEAQ. The CDR3 is CASRRGPEAFF. The CDR3 region has the DNA TGTGCCAGCAGGCGGGGTCCTGAAGCTTTCTTT. The entire variable domain, with the rest obtained from reference TRBV7-8 and TRBJ1-1, is as follows: GAGVSQSPRYKVAKRGQDVALRCDPISGHVSLFWYQQALGQGPEFLTYFQNEAQLDKSGLPSDRFFAERPEGSVSTLKIQRTQQEDSAVYLCASRRGPEAFFGQGTRLTVV.

The chain has TRBV2 and TRBJ1-5, with D perhaps matching TRBD1 (6 bases). Per germline, CDR1 SNHLY and CDR2 FYNNEI. V lost 8 bases and J 2 bases, leaving 13 bases between the germline ends. The length of the CDR3 is 14 residues. In DNA, the CDR3 is TGTGCCAGCGCCAAGGGGGAGGGCAATCAGCCCCAGCATTTT. This codes for CASAKGEGNQPQHF.

The chain links TRBV5-1 to TRBJ2-2, with 11 bases lining up with TRBD2. Germline CDR1 SGHRS, CDR2 YFSETQ. This CDR3 region has 14 residues. The J segment lost 6 bases and the V segment lost 6 bases, leaving 4 bases of the junction unmatched. CDR3: CASIASGRSGELFF. CDR3 DNA: TGCGCCAGCATCGCTAGCGGGAGGTCCGGGGAGCTGTTTTTT. Full variable domain (rest looked up from reference TRBV5-1 and TRBJ2-2): KAGVTQTPRYLIKTRGQQVTLSCSPISGHRSVSWYQQTPGQGLQFLFEYFSETQRNKGNFPGRFSGRQFSNSRSEMNVSTLELGDSALYLCASIASGRSGELFFGEGSRLTVL.

The chain carries TRBV6-6 and TRBJ2-1, with no clear D. This CDR3 has 13 residues. The germline V gene encodes CDR1 MNHNY and CDR2 SVGAGI (reference sequence). The V gene lost 7 bases and the J gene lost 5 bases, with 12 bases spanning the gap. CDR3 bases: TGTGCCAGCACCCGCCTATCCGACAATGAGCAGTTCTTC. Encoded protein: CASTRLSDNEQFF.

This chain joins TRBV18 and TRBJ1-1; tentative D call: TRBD1 (5 bases). Germline V gene sequence: CDR1 KGHSH, CDR2 LQKENI. The CDR3 is 13 amino acids. Trimming took 8 bases from V and 4 from J, leaving 14 bases between them. The CDR3 nucleotides are TGTGCCAGCCTGCAGGGCCCCAGCACTGAAGCTTTCTTT. This codes for CASLQGPSTEAFF.

The chain uses TRBV4-1 and TRBJ2-7; 7 bases map to TRBD2. The CDR3 sequence is 17 residues long. After removal of 1 base from V and 2 bases from J, the junction contained 11 bases not matched to a gene. CDR1 is MGHRA, CDR2 YSYEKL, per germline. The CDR3 region is CASSQVALGGSAYEQYF. CDR3 nucleotide sequence: TGCGCCAGCAGCCAAGTGGCGCTGGGCGGGAGTGCCTACGAGCAGTACTTC.

The chain joins TRBV19 to TRBJ2-2; no clear D gene. V shed 3 bases and J shed 6 bases, with 8 bases lying between them. The CDR3 has 13 residues. From germline, CDR1 is LNHDA and CDR2 SQIVND (reference sequence). CDR3 protein: CASSIDRSGELFF. CDR3 sequence (DNA): TGTGCCAGTAGTATCGATCGGTCCGGGGAGCTGTTTTTT. Based on the CDR3 plus reference TRBV19 and TRBJ2-2, the full variable domain is DGGITQSPKYLFRKEGQNVTLSCEQNLNHDAMYWYRQDPGQGLRLIYYSQIVNDFQKGDIAEGYSVSREKKESFPLTVTSAQKNPTAFYLCASSIDRSGELFFGEGSRLTVL.

V is TRBV6-1 and J is TRBJ2-7; the D is unclear. CDR1 MNHNS and CDR2 SASEGT come from the germline V gene. The V gene lost 4 bases and the J gene lost 5 bases, with 9 bases spanning the gap. The CDR3 length is 12 residues. This CDR3 is CASSVNINEQYF. Here the CDR3 DNA reads TGTGCCAGCAGTGTTAACATAAACGAGCAGTACTTC.

The chain combines TRBV7-8 with TRBJ1-4; D unresolved. Germline V gene sequence: CDR1 SGHVS, CDR2 FQNEAQ. The ends were cut back, 1 base at V and 7 bases at J, with 4 bases in the middle. This CDR3 has 12 residues. The CDR3 bases are TGTGCCAGCAGCTTAGACTCTGAAAAACTGTTTTTT. This gives the protein CASSLDSEKLFF.

This clone was seen just once. The chain has TRBV7-6 and TRBJ2-3; D is uncertain. The CDR3 has 16 residues. Between the trimmed V and J ends, which lost 6 bases and 0 bases, there was a span of 16 bases. Germline assignment: CDR1 SGHVS and CDR2 FNYEAQ. DNA of the CDR3: TGTGCCAGCAGTCAGGCTTGGGCGGAGAGCACAGATACGCAGTATTTT. Translated: CASSQAWAESTDTQYF.

This chain connects TRBV27 to TRBJ1-5; D not certain. The CDR3 totals 14 residues. Germline V gene data show CDR1 as MNHEY and CDR2 as SMNVEV (reference sequence). Trimming took 5 bases from V and 4 from J, leaving 12 bases between them. The CDR3 protein is CASSPQDVNQPQHF. CDR3 bases: TGTGCCAGCAGTCCCCAGGACGTTAATCAGCCCCAGCATTTT.

The chain is built from TRBV4-1 and TRBJ1-1; D is possibly TRBD1 (5 bases). The V gene lost 1 base and the J gene lost 6 bases, with 9 bases spanning the gap. The CDR3 covers 13 residues. Germline-derived CDR1 and CDR2 are MGHRA and YSYEKL. The CDR3 DNA is TGCGCCAGCAGCCAAGGGAGGGGACCTGAAGCTTTCTTT. This translates into CASSQGRGPEAFF.

The chain recombines TRBV30 with TRBJ2-1, with a possible D match to TRBD2 (6 bases). V lost 5 bases to trimming and J lost 6 bases, with 11 bases between them. The CDR3 runs 12 residues. From germline, CDR1 is GTSNPN and CDR2 SVGIG (reference sequence). CDR3 in DNA: TGTGCCTGGCATCCACTAGCCAATGAGCAGTTCTTC. It yields the protein CAWHPLANEQFF. The whole variable domain, filled in from reference TRBV30 and TRBJ2-1, reads SQTIHQWPATLVQPVGSPLSLECTVEGTSNPNLYWYRQAAGRGLQLLFYSVGIGQISSEVPQNLSASRPQDRQFILSSKKLLLSDSGFYLCAWHPLANEQFFGPGTRLTVL.

The chain links TRBV11-2 to TRBJ2-7, with unresolved D. The CDR3 is made up of 14 amino acids. V shed 1 base and J shed 1 base, with 8 bases lying between them. CDR1 is SGHAT and CDR2 is FQNNGV in the germline V gene. CDR3 DNA sequence: TGTGCCAGCAGCTTAGCGGCAGGATCCTACGAGCAGTACTTC. Residues: CASSLAAGSYEQYF.

The chain uses TRBV9 and TRBJ2-7, with D possibly TRBD1 on 6 matching bases. V shed 2 bases and J shed 5 bases, with 11 bases lying between them. The CDR3 length is 13 residues. Germline V gives CDR1 SGDLS, CDR2 YYNGEE. The CDR3 sequence is CASSVQTGHEQYF. DNA of the CDR3: TGTGCCAGCAGCGTCCAGACAGGTCACGAGCAGTACTTC.

This chain joins TRBV7-2 and TRBJ1-2; possible D gene TRBD1, 6 bases. This CDR3 has 15 amino acids. With 4 bases removed from V and 0 bases from J, the gap between germline ends came to 12 bases. Germline lookup yields CDR1 SGHTA and CDR2 FQGNSA. This CDR3 is CASSSAGGPNYGYTF. CDR3 in DNA: TGTGCCAGCAGCTCCGCCGGGGGCCCTAACTATGGCTACACCTTC. Full variable domain (outside the CDR3, taken from reference TRBV7-2 and TRBJ1-2): GAGVSQSPSNKVTEKGKDVELRCDPISGHTALYWYRQSLGQGLEFLIYFQGNSAPDKSGLPSDRFSAERTGGSVSTLTIQRTQQEDSAVYLCASSSAGGPNYGYTFGSGTRLTVV.